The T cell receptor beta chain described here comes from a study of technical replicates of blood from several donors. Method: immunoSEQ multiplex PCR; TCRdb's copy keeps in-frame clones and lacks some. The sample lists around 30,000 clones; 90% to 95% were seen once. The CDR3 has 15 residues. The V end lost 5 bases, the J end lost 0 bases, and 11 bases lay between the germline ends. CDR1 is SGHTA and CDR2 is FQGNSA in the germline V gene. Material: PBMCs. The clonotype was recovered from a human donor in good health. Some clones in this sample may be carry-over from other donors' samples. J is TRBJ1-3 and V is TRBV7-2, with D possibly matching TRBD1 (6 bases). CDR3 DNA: TGTGCCAGCAGCCCCGAAGGGGGCTCTGGAAACACCATATATTTT. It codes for CASSPEGGSGNTIYF.